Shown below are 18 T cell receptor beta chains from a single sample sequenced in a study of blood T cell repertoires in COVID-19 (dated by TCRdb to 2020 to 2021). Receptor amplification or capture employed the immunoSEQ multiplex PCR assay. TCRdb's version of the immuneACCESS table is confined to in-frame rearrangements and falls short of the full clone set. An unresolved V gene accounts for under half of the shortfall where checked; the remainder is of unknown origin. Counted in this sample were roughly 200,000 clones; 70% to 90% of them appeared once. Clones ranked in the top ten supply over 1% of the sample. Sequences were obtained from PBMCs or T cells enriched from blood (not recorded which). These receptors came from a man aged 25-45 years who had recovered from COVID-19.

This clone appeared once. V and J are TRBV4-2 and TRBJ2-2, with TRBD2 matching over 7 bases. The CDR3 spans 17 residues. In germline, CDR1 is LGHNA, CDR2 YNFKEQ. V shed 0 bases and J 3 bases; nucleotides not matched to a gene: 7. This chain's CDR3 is CASSQDLSGEYTGELFF. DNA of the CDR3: TGTGCCAGCAGCCAAGACCTCAGCGGGGAATACACCGGGGAGCTGTTTTTT.

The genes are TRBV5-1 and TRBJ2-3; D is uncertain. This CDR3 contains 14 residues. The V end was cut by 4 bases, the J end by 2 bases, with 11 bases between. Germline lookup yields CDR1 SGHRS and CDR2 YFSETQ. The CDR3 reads CASSLRHLTDTQYF. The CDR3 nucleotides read TGCGCCAGCAGCCTACGACACCTCACAGATACGCAGTATTTT.

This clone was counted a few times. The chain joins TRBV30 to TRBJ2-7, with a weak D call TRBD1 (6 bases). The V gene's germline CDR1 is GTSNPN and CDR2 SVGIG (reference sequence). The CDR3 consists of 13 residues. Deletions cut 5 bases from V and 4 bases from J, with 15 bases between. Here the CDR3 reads CAWSEGQKYEQYF. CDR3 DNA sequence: TGTGCCTGGTCGGAAGGACAGAAATACGAGCAGTACTTC.

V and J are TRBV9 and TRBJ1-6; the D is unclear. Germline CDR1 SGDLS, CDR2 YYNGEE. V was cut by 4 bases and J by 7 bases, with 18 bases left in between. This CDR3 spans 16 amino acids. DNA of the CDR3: TGTGCCAGCAGCCCCCCCTCGGCGGGTGCGAATTCACCCCTCCACTTT. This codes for CASSPPSAGANSPLHF.

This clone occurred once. This CDR3 reads CASSDLAGGPSSTDTQYF. The CDR3 nucleotides read TGTGCCAGCAGTGACCTTGCGGGGGGGCCGTCTAGCACAGATACGCAGTATTTT. V usage is TRBV2 and J usage is TRBJ2-3; 9 bases agree with TRBD2. The CDR3 totals 18 residues. Germline CDR1 is SNHLY and CDR2 is FYNNEI. The V gene end was trimmed by 3 bases and the J gene end by 0 bases; junction bases not matched to a gene: 10.

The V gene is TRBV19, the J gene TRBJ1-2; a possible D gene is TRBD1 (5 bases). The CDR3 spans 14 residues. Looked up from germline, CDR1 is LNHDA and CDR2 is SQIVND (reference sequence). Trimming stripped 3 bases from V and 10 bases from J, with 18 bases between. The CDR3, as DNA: TGTGCCAGTAGTATCAGGCAGGGCACAGCCCCCTACACCTTC. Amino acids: CASSIRQGTAPYTF.

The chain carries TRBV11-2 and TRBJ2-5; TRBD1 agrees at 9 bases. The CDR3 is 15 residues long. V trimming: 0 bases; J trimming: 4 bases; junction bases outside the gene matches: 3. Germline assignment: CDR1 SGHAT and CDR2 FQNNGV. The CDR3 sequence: CASSLEQGAVETQYF. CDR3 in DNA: TGTGCCAGCAGCTTAGAACAGGGGGCCGTAGAGACCCAGTACTTC.

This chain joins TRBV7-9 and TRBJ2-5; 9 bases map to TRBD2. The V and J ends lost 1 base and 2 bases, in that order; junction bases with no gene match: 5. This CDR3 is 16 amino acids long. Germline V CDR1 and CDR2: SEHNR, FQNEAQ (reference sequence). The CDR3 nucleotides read TGTGCCAGCAGCTTAGTTCTAGCGGGGTGGCAAGAGACCCAGTACTTC. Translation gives CASSLVLAGWQETQYF.

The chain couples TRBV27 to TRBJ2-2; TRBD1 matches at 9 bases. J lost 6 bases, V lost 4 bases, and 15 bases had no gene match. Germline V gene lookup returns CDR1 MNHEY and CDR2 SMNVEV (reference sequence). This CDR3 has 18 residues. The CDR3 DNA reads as TGTGCCAGCAGTTCCCCGGGACAGGGCTACCTGAAGGCCGGGGAGCTGTTTTTT. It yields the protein CASSSPGQGYLKAGELFF.

CDR3 bases: TGCGCCAGCAGCTTCGAAATAGGACTCACAGATACGCAGTATTTT. It specifies CASSFEIGLTDTQYF. This chain uses TRBV5-1 with TRBJ2-3, with D possibly matching TRBD2 (5 bases). The CDR3 contains 15 residues. In germline, CDR1 is SGHRS, CDR2 YFSETQ. V was clipped by 2 bases and J by 2 bases, with 12 bases between them.

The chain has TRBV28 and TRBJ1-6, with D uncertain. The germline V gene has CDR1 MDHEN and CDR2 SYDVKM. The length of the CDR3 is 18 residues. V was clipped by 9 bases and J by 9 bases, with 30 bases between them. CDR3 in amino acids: CASGDLLSGDGSSSPLHF. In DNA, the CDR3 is TGTGCCAGTGGAGATCTCCTGTCCGGGGATGGTTCCAGTTCACCCCTCCACTTT.

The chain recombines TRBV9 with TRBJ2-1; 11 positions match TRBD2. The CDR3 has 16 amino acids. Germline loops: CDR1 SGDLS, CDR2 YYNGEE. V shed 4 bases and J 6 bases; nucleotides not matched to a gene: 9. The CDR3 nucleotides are TGTGCCAGCAGCTCCCTTAGCGGGGGGGCGTCCAATGAGCAGTTCTTC. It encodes CASSSLSGGASNEQFF.

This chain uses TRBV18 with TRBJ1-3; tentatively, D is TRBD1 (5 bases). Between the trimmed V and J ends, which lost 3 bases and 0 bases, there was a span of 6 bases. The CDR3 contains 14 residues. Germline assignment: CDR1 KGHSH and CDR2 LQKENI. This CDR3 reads CASSPTVSGNTIYF. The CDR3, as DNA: TGTGCCAGCTCACCGACAGTCTCTGGAAACACCATATATTTT.

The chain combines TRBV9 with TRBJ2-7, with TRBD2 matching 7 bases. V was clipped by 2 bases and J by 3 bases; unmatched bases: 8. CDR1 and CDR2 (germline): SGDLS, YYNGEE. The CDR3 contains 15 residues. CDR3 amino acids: CASSVTSDHYYEQYF. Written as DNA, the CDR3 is TGTGCCAGCAGCGTCACTAGCGACCACTACTACGAGCAGTACTTC. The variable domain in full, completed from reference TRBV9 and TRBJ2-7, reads DSGVTQTPKHLITATGQRVTLRCSPRSGDLSVYWYQQSLDQGLQFLIQYYNGEERAKGNILERFSAQQFPDLHSELNLSSLELGDSALYFCASSVTSDHYYEQYFGPGTRLTVT.

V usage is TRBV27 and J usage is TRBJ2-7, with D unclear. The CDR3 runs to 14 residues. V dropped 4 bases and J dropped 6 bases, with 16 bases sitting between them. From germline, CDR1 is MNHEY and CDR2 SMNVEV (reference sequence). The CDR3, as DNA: TGTGCCAGCAGTTATACCAGGTCCCTAAGCGAGCAGTACTTC. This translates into CASSYTRSLSEQYF.

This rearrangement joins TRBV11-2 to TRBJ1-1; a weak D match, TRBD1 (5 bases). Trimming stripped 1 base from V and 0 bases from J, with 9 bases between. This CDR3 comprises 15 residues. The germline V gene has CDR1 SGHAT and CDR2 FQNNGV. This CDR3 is CASSLVEGLNTEAFF. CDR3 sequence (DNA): TGTGCCAGCAGCTTAGTGGAGGGGTTGAACACTGAAGCTTTCTTT.

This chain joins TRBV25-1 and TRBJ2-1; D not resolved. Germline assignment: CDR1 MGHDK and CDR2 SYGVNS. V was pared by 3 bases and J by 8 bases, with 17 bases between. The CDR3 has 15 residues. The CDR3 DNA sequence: TGTGCCAGCAGTGATGTTAGCCTGAGAAGGTATGAGCAGTTCTTC. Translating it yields CASSDVSLRRYEQFF. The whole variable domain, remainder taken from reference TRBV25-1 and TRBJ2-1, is EADIYQTPRYLVIGTGKKITLECSQTMGHDKMYWYQQDPGMELHLIHYSYGVNSTEKGDLSSESTVSRIRTEHFPLTLESARPSHTSQYLCASSDVSLRRYEQFFGPGTRLTVL.

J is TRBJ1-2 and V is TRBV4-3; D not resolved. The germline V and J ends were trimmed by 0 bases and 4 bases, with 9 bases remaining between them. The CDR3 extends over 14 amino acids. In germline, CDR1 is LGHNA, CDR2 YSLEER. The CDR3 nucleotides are TGCGCCAGCAGCCAAGATCGGTGGAGCTATGGCTACACCTTC. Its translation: CASSQDRWSYGYTF.